This T cell receptor (beta chain) was identified during a study of shared clonotypes between healthy human individuals. Study in general: Three plates each covered CD4 naive and memory; CD8 naive two, CD8 memory one. The study, taken as a whole, reports: What naive subsets generally showed was a larger estimated richness than memory subsets showed. Sequencing depth was predicted to influence how clonotypes are shared among donors. Rarefaction analysis demonstrated incomplete sorted-subset sequencing notwithstanding large depth.

The method was immunoSEQ multiplex PCR; TCRdb's version includes in-frame clones alone and lacks a portion of them. The sample holds approximately 1.9 million clones, just over 90% seen once. This CDR3 region has 14 residues. Between the trimmed V and J ends, which lost 3 bases and 8 bases, there was a span of 17 bases. In germline, CDR1 is SGHNT, CDR2 YYREEE (reference sequence). Positively selected for CCR7, the CD45RO-negative cells used as naive CD8 cells excluded terminally differentiated effector memory CD45RA+ cells. Turning to this clone: Its antigen is not identified.

This receptor was taken from a young man in good health. Some clones in this sample may be carry-over from other donors' samples. The rearrangement links TRBV5-4 to TRBJ1-1; D remains unclear. The sample consisted of naive CD8+ T cells from PBMCs. This chain's CDR3 is CASSSIWPEEEAFF. DNA for the CDR3: TGTGCCAGCAGCTCCATTTGGCCAGAAGAAGAAGCTTTCTTT.